These 8 T cell receptor beta chains were all obtained from the same sample, sequenced in a study of radiotherapy plus CTLA-4 blockade in lung cancer. Measured with immunoSEQ multiplex PCR; TCRdb has only the in-frame clones, and not every one. This sample has over 100,000 clones, with 85% to 90% found just once. The specimen was peripheral blood, collected from a patient treated with radiotherapy plus ipilimumab. The receptors were sampled from a human donor with non-small cell lung cancer that progressed on radiotherapy plus ipilimumab.

The chain uses TRBV7-2 and TRBJ1-4, with 9 bases matching TRBD1. CDR1 SGHTA and CDR2 FQGNSA come from the germline V gene. The ends lost 2 bases at V and 7 bases at J; junction bases unmatched: 5. The CDR3 consists of 15 residues. The CDR3 DNA is TGTGCCAGCAGCTTACTTCGGACAGGGGCTGAAAAACTGTTTTTT. It translates to CASSLLRTGAEKLFF.

By share of the sample, this clone is medium-sized (0.01 to 0.1%). The chain links TRBV7-6 to TRBJ2-7; D remains ambiguous. With 4 bases removed from V and 5 bases from J, the gap between germline ends came to 15 bases. Germline CDR1 reads SGHVS; CDR2 reads FNYEAQ. This CDR3 is 14 amino acids long. CDR3: CASSSGPAADEQYF. Written as DNA, the CDR3 is TGTGCCAGCAGCTCCGGGCCTGCCGCGGACGAGCAGTACTTC.

This clone came up once. This chain links TRBV5-4 with TRBJ2-5; D is ambiguous. The V gene lost 0 bases and the J gene lost 4 bases, with 4 bases spanning the gap. There are 12 residues in the CDR3. CDR1 and CDR2 (germline): SGHNT, YYREEE (reference sequence). CDR3 protein: CASSLGRETQYF. Written as DNA, the CDR3 is TGTGCCAGCAGCTTGGGGCGAGAGACCCAGTACTTC.

The chain links TRBV5-8 to TRBJ2-4, with 8 bases lining up with TRBD1. CDR1 and CDR2 from the germline V gene are SGHTS and YDEGEE. Trimming removed 0 bases from V and 2 bases from J; junction bases left unmatched: 1. This CDR3 comprises 15 residues. CDR3 DNA: TGTGCCAGCAGCTTGGGACAGGGGCCCAAAAACATTCAGTACTTC. It encodes CASSLGQGPKNIQYF.

CDR3 residues: CASTGTQNYEQYF. In nucleotides, the CDR3 is TGTGCCAGCACGGGGACACAGAACTACGAGCAGTACTTC. The chain joins TRBV2 to TRBJ2-5; weak D call: TRBD1 (6 bases). The J call is in doubt because the DNA end fits TRBJ2-7 better. Per germline, CDR1 SNHLY and CDR2 FYNNEI. This CDR3 has 13 amino acids.

On this clone itself: Other DNA sequences from this sample encode an identical CDR3 as well. This chain links TRBV7-9 with TRBJ1-4; D is undetermined. Germline CDR1 SEHNR, CDR2 FQNEAQ (reference sequence). The CDR3 covers 12 residues. The germline V and J ends were trimmed by 1 base and 7 bases, with 4 bases remaining between them. Here the CDR3 DNA reads TGTGCCAGCAGCTTAGAAGGTGAAAAACTGTTTTTT. Its translation is CASSLEGEKLFF.

CDR3 sequence reads: CASSLTRERYNEQFF. CDR3 sequence (DNA): TGTGCCAGCAGCTTAACGCGGGAGCGCTACAATGAGCAGTTCTTC. The rearrangement links TRBV7-2 to TRBJ2-1, with TRBD2 matching over 7 bases. Per the germline V gene, CDR1 is SGHTA and CDR2 is FQGNSA. J lost 3 bases, V lost 2 bases, and 4 bases had no gene match. This CDR3 region has 15 residues.

V and J are TRBV29-1 and TRBJ2-3; D is ambiguous. There are 13 residues in the CDR3. Germline loops: CDR1 SQVTM, CDR2 ANQGSEA. Trimming left V 8 bases short and J 3 bases short, with 15 bases between. CDR3 protein: CSLSHAGTDTQYF. DNA for the CDR3: TGCAGCCTCTCGCATGCCGGGACAGATACGCAGTATTTT.